The clone carrying this TCR beta chain has more than one count but fewer than ten. This sample was included in a study of blood T cell repertoires in COVID-19. Looked up from germline, CDR1 is SGHDT and CDR2 is YYEEEE. With V trimmed by 2 bases and J by 0 bases, 9 bases remained unmatched. The CDR3 runs 17 residues. This table comes from immunoSEQ multiplex PCR, and its TCRdb copy is limited to in-frame clones, with some not included. The table has 65,000 to 90,000 clones, about 93% seen once; the top ten hold about 5.8%. Sequenced: peripheral blood. This TCR derives from a human donor in a cohort sampled during active COVID-19. The chain is built from TRBV5-6 and TRBJ1-2, with 8 bases lining up with TRBD1. The CDR3 sequence: CASSFLGTGQTNYGYTF. DNA of the CDR3: TGTGCCAGCAGCTTTTTAGGGACAGGACAAACTAACTATGGCTACACCTTC.